Listed below are T cell receptor beta chains from one sample, sequenced in a study of blood T cell repertoires in COVID-19. Sequencing was performed with immunoSEQ multiplex PCR; in TCRdb, only in-frame clones are kept and a portion is missing. This sample yields about 440,000 clones, of which around 88% are seen a single time; approximately 12% belongs to the top ten. Sequenced material: peripheral blood. These TCRs come from a woman between 45 and 65 years old with COVID-19, enrolled during active disease. Each CDR3 is given with its conserved first and last residue. A D gene is named only where the DNA matches it firmly. Not every row has a clone size; where given, it reads once, few, many or a size class.

-	TRBV5-4	-	TRBJ2-7	CASSLGSGYEQYF	TGTGCCAGCAGCTTAGGTAGCGGCTACGAGCAGTACTTC
-	TRBV5-1	TRBD1	TRBJ1-3	CASSLATTGGGNTIYF	TGCGCCAGCAGCTTGGCCACGACAGGGGGAGGAAACACCATATATTTT
-	TRBV7-9	TRBD2	TRBJ2-7	CASSSQGGNEQYF	TGTGCCAGCAGCTCTCAGGGAGGGAACGAGCAGTACTTC
-	TRBV3-1/TRBV3-2	TRBD2	TRBJ2-5	CAGGDPGETQYF	TGTGCCGGGGGGGACCCCGGGGAGACCCAGTACTTC
-	TRBV12-3/TRBV12-4	-	TRBJ1-1	CASRTGTEAFF	TGTGCCAGCAGAACGGGGACTGAAGCTTTCTTT
once	TRBV5-4	-	TRBJ1-2	CASSQGRVNYGYTF	TGTGCCAGCAGCCAAGGCAGGGTCAACTATGGCTACACCTTC
-	TRBV7-9	-	TRBJ2-1	CASSGEWAGNNEQFF	TGTGCCAGCAGCGGAGAGTGGGCGGGGAACAATGAGCAGTTCTTC
-	TRBV20-1	TRBD2	TRBJ2-7	CSASPFGGDVNEQYF	TGCAGTGCTAGTCCTTTCGGGGGGGACGTGAACGAGCAGTACTTC
-	TRBV18	-	TRBJ1-2	CASSATELRLGYTF	TGTGCCAGCTCAGCTACAGAACTCAGATTGGGCTACACCTTC
-	TRBV10-1	TRBD2	TRBJ2-7	CASSAFGGGFDEQYF	TGCGCCAGCAGTGCTTTCGGCGGGGGGTTTGACGAGCAGTACTTC
-	TRBV29-1	TRBD2	TRBJ2-2	CSAAGGANTGELFF	TGCAGCGCCGCCGGGGGGGCGAACACCGGGGAGCTGTTTTTT
-	TRBV29-1	TRBD2	TRBJ2-5	CSVGAGGSETQYF	TGCAGCGTTGGAGCGGGGGGGAGTGAGACCCAGTACTTC
-	TRBV7-7	-	TRBJ2-7	CASRLASYEQYF	TGTGCCAGCAGACTAGCTTCTTACGAGCAGTACTTC
-	TRBV4-2	-	TRBJ2-3	CASSQGQVSTDTQYF	TGTGCCAGCAGCCAAGGACAGGTGTCCACAGATACGCAGTATTTT
-	TRBV5-1	-	TRBJ1-2	CASSLTGLSGYTF	TGCGCCAGCAGCTTGACAGGGCTGAGTGGCTACACCTTC
-	TRBV11-2	TRBD1	TRBJ2-7	CASSRYGQGSAYEQYF	TGTGCCAGCAGCCGTTACGGACAGGGTAGTGCCTACGAGCAGTACTTC
-	TRBV27	-	TRBJ2-7	CAVTGSASYEQYF	TGTGCAGTAACAGGGTCGGCTTCCTACGAGCAGTACTTC
-	TRBV5-6	-	TRBJ2-7	CASSLGPSSYEQYF	TGTGCCAGCAGCTTGGGTCCCAGTTCCTACGAGCAGTACTTC
-	TRBV6-1	-	TRBJ1-6	CASSEWASSYNSPLHF	TGTGCCAGCAGTGAATGGGCGAGCTCCTATAATTCACCCCTCCACTTT
-	TRBV11-2	-	TRBJ1-2	CASSLEPTVGYTF	TGTGCCAGCAGCTTAGAGCCGACAGTGGGCTACACCTTC
-	TRBV5-6	TRBD1	TRBJ1-5	CASSIGPGGGQPQHF	TGTGCCAGCAGCATCGGACCAGGGGGCGGTCAGCCCCAGCATTTT
-	TRBV4-1	-	TRBJ1-1	CASSHTGNTEAFF	TGCGCCAGCAGCCACACCGGGAACACTGAAGCTTTCTTT
-	TRBV19	TRBD1	TRBJ2-7	CASSTRTGSNEQYF	TGTGCCAGTAGTACCCGGACAGGGAGCAACGAGCAGTACTTC
-	TRBV6-4	TRBD2	TRBJ2-2	CASSFPGLAGGRSGELFF	TGTGCCAGCAGTTTTCCGGGACTAGCGGGGGGCCGGTCCGGGGAGCTGTTTTTT